Listed here is a single T cell receptor (beta chain). What it recognizes is unknown. This sample was included in a study of T cell responses to AZD1222 COVID-19 vaccine. CDR3 length: 15 residues. The germline CDR1 and CDR2 sequences are SGHKS and YYEKEE (reference sequence). V dropped 0 bases and J dropped 1 base, with 10 bases sitting between them. Clones were sequenced by immunoSEQ multiplex PCR, and TCRdb holds only the in-frame ones, with some missing. The sample consists of fewer than 120,000 clones, 81% of them appearing once. Points from the study as a whole: Females made up more of the donors, who were largely white British, and clonal diversity may have come out too low.

The sequenced sample was peripheral blood, obtained on day 0 of AZD1222 vaccination. The receptor comes from an adult in good health. The rearrangement links TRBV5-5 to TRBJ1-1, with D tentatively TRBD1 (5 bases). The CDR3 protein is CASSLDWGQNTEAFF. In nucleotides, the CDR3 is TGTGCCAGCAGCTTGGATTGGGGCCAGAACACTGAAGCTTTCTTT.